The 6 T cell receptor beta chains below come from one sample, sequenced in a study of blood T cell repertoires in COVID-19 (TCRdb year 2020). Library preparation used the immunoSEQ multiplex PCR assay. TCRdb carries this immuneACCESS record with in-frame sequences only. Its versions omit some clonotypes, under half of them owing to an unresolved V gene in the studies checked, with the rest unexplained. This sample is represented by over 100,000 clones; around 90% of them were singletons. 4% to 5.5% of the sample goes to the ten largest clones. Sequencing was carried out using peripheral blood. The receptors originated from a woman aged 45-65 years with COVID-19, enrolled during active disease.

The V and J genes are TRBV30 and TRBJ2-3, with 9 bases aligning to TRBD2. The CDR3 consists of 15 residues. Germline V gene sequence: CDR1 GTSNPN, CDR2 SVGIG (reference sequence). The J segment lost 7 bases and the V segment lost 5 bases, leaving 13 bases of the junction unmatched. The CDR3 DNA reads TGTGCCTGGGCCCTACCAGCGGGGGGCGGGAATACGCAGTATTTT. Translating gives CAWALPAGGGNTQYF.

The chain uses TRBV5-1 and TRBJ2-5; 10 positions match TRBD2. After removal of 0 bases from V and 1 base from J, the junction contained 3 bases not matched to a gene. The CDR3 extends over 16 amino acids. Germline CDR1 SGHRS, CDR2 YFSETQ. In DNA form, the CDR3 reads TGCGCCAGCAGCTTGGGAAGCGGGGGGGCCCAAGAGACCCAGTACTTC. It encodes CASSLGSGGAQETQYF.

The chain joins TRBV28 to TRBJ2-7; D is undetermined. CDR3 length: 13 amino acids. Germline CDR1 MDHEN, CDR2 SYDVKM. The germline V and J ends were trimmed by 6 bases and 0 bases, with 9 bases remaining between them. The CDR3 reads CASSKTTSYEQYF. The CDR3 bases are TGTGCCAGCAGCAAGACAACCTCCTACGAGCAGTACTTC.

The genes are TRBV7-2 and TRBJ1-2, with 8 nucleotides matching TRBD1. Per germline, CDR1 SGHTA and CDR2 FQGNSA. J gave up 5 bases and V 4 bases, and 6 bases lay outside the gene matches. This CDR3 region has 14 residues. The CDR3 region has the DNA TGTGCCAGCAGCTCTGGACAGGGTTTATATGGCTACACCTTC. Its protein is CASSSGQGLYGYTF.

The gene calls are TRBV6-5 and TRBJ2-7; 9 bases agree with TRBD1. Germline values: CDR1 MNHEY, CDR2 SVGAGI. CDR3 size: 14 residues. V gave up 11 bases and J gave up 3 bases; unmatched junction bases: 11. The CDR3 DNA is TGTGCCTCCGTTACAGGGGGCGCCTTCTACGAGCAGTACTTC. Its translation is CASVTGGAFYEQYF.

V usage is TRBV18 and J usage is TRBJ2-3; possible D gene TRBD1, 6 bases. Germline assignment: CDR1 KGHSH and CDR2 LQKENI. V dropped 9 bases and J dropped 2 bases, with 12 bases sitting between them. This CDR3 has 13 residues. The CDR3 loop reads CASQGQSTDTQYF. Here the CDR3 DNA reads TGTGCCAGTCAGGGGCAGTCCACAGATACGCAGTATTTT.